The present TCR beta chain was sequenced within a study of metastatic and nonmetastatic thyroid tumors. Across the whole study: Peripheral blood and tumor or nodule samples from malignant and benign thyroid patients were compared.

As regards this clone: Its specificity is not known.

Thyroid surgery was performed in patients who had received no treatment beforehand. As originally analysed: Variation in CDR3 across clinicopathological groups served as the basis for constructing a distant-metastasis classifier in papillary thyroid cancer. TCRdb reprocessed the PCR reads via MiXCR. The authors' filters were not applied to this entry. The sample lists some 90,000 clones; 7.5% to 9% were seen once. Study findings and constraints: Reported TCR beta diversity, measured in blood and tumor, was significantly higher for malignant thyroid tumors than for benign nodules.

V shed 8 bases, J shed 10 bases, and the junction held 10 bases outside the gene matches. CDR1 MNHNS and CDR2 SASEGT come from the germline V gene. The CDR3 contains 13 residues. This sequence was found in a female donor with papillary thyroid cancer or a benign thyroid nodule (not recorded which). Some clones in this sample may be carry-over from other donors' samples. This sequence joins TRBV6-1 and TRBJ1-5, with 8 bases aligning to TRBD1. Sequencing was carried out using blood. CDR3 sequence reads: CASQWTGRHPQHF. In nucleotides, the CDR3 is TGTGCCAGCCAGTGGACAGGGAGACATCCCCAGCATTTT.